Below, 2 T cell receptor beta chains from the same sample are listed, as sequenced in a study of healthy donors' naive CD4 and CD8 T cells. Starting from 500 ng of total RNA, TCR libraries were made with linear amplification. TCRdb recomputed calls from the reads with MiXCR, one row per CDR3 protein. The sample contains 150,000 to 200,000 distinct CDR3 sequences, around 80% of which appear only once. The sample taken for sequencing was naive CD4+ and CD8+ T cells sorted from blood, pooled from several donors. The receptors derive from a pool of human donors in good health; the sample pools cells from several healthy donors.

V gene TRBV7-8 combines with J gene TRBJ2-1; weak D call: TRBD2 (6 bases). The germline CDR1 and CDR2 sequences are SGHVS and FQNEAQ. Trimming left V 1 base short and J 3 bases short, with 10 bases between. This CDR3 comprises 15 residues. The CDR3 sequence is CASSLVATSYNEQFF. The CDR3 DNA reads as TGTGCCAGCAGCTTAGTTGCGACTAGCTACAATGAGCAGTTCTTC.

This sequence joins TRBV6-5 and TRBJ2-7, with 9 bases identical to TRBD1. CDR3 size: 17 residues. The trim removed 6 bases at V and 3 bases at J, leaving 15 bases unmatched. Germline V gene sequence: CDR1 MNHEY, CDR2 SVGAGI. The CDR3 here is CASRETGTGRDFYEQYF. Written as DNA, the CDR3 is TGTGCCAGCAGGGAGACCGGGACAGGGCGAGACTTCTACGAGCAGTACTTC.